Following are 18 T cell receptor beta chains from one sample sequenced in a study of CD8 T cells in Susac syndrome. With random hexamers, about 0.45 to 1 ug RNA was reverse transcribed. From the immunoSEQ multiplex PCR reads, TCRdb called clonotypes with MiXCR, one entry per CDR3 protein. Among about 190,000 distinct CDR3 sequences listed, around 95% were seen once. The specimen sequenced was CD4+ T cells from PBMCs. The receptors shown here come from a human donor with Susac syndrome.

The chain couples TRBV20-1 to TRBJ2-7; either TRBD1 or TRBD2 may fit D (5 bases each). This CDR3 contains 15 residues. The germline CDR1 and CDR2 sequences are DFQATT and SNEGSKA (reference sequence). With 0 bases removed from V and 7 bases from J, the gap between germline ends came to 19 bases. The CDR3, as DNA: TGCAGTGCTAGAGATTGGAGGACACTAGGAGGAGAGCAGTACTTC. As protein: CSARDWRTLGGEQYF.

The V and J genes are TRBV4-1 and TRBJ2-5, with D perhaps TRBD1 (6 bases). CDR1 MGHRA and CDR2 YSYEKL come from the germline V gene. V was pared by 0 bases and J by 14 bases, with 16 bases between. The CDR3 runs to 13 residues. The CDR3 DNA sequence: TGCGCCAGCAGCCAAGATAGTAGGGGGACGAAATACTTC. Translating it yields CASSQDSRGTKYF.

The V and J genes are TRBV5-1 and TRBJ2-1; TRBD1 or TRBD2 may be the D gene (5 bases each). Germline CDR1 reads SGHRS; CDR2 reads YFSETQ. This CDR3 spans 18 amino acids. V lost 5 bases and J lost 7, with 28 bases in between. CDR3 in amino acids: CASSSTPRGSGTGNEQFF. In DNA form, the CDR3 reads TGCGCCAGCAGTTCTACTCCTCGGGGCAGCGGAACGGGGAATGAGCAGTTCTTC.

The chain has TRBV9 and TRBJ2-4, with D perhaps matching TRBD1 or TRBD2 (7 bases each). The CDR3 runs to 15 residues. Trimming removed 4 bases at V and 1 base at J, with 12 bases between. The germline CDR1 and CDR2 sequences are SGDLS and YYNGEE. The CDR3 DNA is TGTGCCAGCAGCTCAGGGGGGGCTGCCAAAAACATTCAGTACTTC. It translates to CASSSGGAAKNIQYF.

The CDR3: CSARDPVAREDNEQFF. CDR3 nucleotide sequence: TGCAGTGCTAGAGATCCAGTTGCCCGAGAGGACAATGAGCAGTTCTTC. V and J are TRBV20-1 and TRBJ2-1; D not certain. V was cut by 0 bases and J by 5 bases, with 17 bases left in between. The germline V gene encodes CDR1 DFQATT and CDR2 SNEGSKA (reference sequence). The CDR3 has 16 amino acids.

The chain carries TRBV9 and TRBJ2-5, with 7 bases fitting TRBD2. CDR3 length: 14 amino acids. The V and J ends lost 4 bases and 4 bases, in that order; junction bases with no gene match: 7. The germline V gene has CDR1 SGDLS and CDR2 YYNGEE. In nucleotides, the CDR3 is TGTGCCAGCAGCATCACGGGGGGTGGAGAGACCCAGTACTTC. It specifies CASSITGGGETQYF.

J is TRBJ2-1 and V is TRBV24-1; possible D gene TRBD1, 5 bases. Per germline, CDR1 KGHDR and CDR2 SFDVKD. The CDR3 is made up of 17 amino acids. The V end lost 7 bases, the J end lost 8 bases, and 26 bases lay between the germline ends. The CDR3 nucleotides read TGTGCCACCAGACAAAAAGACAGAAGATTTGAGTATTATGAGCAGTTCTTC. As protein: CATRQKDRRFEYYEQFF.

This clonotype has only one observation. The V and J genes are TRBV6-7 and TRBJ1-2; tentatively, D is TRBD1 (5 bases). TRBV6-7 belongs to the ORF category, with a function that is uncertain. This CDR3 region has 17 residues. Between the trimmed V and J ends, which lost 4 bases and 4 bases, there was a span of 22 bases. The CDR3 sequence: CASSFRFWDRALYGYTF. DNA for the CDR3: TGTGCCAGCAGTTTCAGGTTCTGGGACCGAGCACTCTATGGCTACACCTTC.

V and J are TRBV9 and TRBJ2-1; no reliable D call. The CDR3 runs 14 residues. Per the germline V gene, CDR1 is SGDLS and CDR2 is YYNGEE. Trimming pared 4 bases from V and 1 base from J, leaving 9 bases between. The CDR3 sequence is CASSPSVSYNEQFF. The CDR3 DNA sequence: TGTGCCAGCAGCCCTTCGGTTTCCTACAATGAGCAGTTCTTC.

This chain links TRBV4-3 with TRBJ1-2; D is unclear. The CDR3 is 13 amino acids. V was trimmed by 0 bases and J by 8 bases, leaving 10 bases between them. The germline V gene has CDR1 LGHNA and CDR2 YSLEER. CDR3 residues: CASSQERPGGYTF. CDR3 in DNA: TGCGCCAGCAGCCAAGAGAGGCCGGGGGGCTACACCTTC.

The chain uses TRBV7-9 and TRBJ1-6, with D unresolved. CDR1 and CDR2 from the germline V gene are SEHNR and FQNEAQ (reference sequence). Trimming shortened V by 1 base and J by 14 bases, and 18 bases separated the two germline ends. The CDR3 is 15 amino acids. The CDR3 bases are TGTGCCAGCAGCTTAGACCCAAGGCCCTCCGAGACCCTCCACTTT. Translating gives CASSLDPRPSETLHF.

The V call is TRBV30, the J call TRBJ2-7, with a weak D call TRBD1 (6 bases). V shed 2 bases and J shed 6 bases, with 23 bases lying between them. The CDR3 runs 16 residues. The V gene's germline CDR1 is GTSNPN and CDR2 SVGIG (reference sequence). CDR3 sequence: CAWSTAGVGSYGEQYF. The CDR3 region has the DNA TGTGCCTGGAGTACGGCAGGGGTTGGTTCTTACGGCGAGCAGTACTTC.

The chain has TRBV3-1 and TRBJ1-6; the D is unclear. With 1 base removed from V and 10 bases from J, the gap between germline ends came to 8 bases. This CDR3 comprises 13 residues. Germline V lookup: CDR1 LGHDT, CDR2 YNNKEL (reference sequence). In DNA, the CDR3 is TGTGCCAGCAGCCAAGGAGGGAGCTCACCCCTCCACTTT. Its translation: CASSQGGSSPLHF. Together with reference TRBV3-1 and TRBJ1-6, the CDR3 gives the full variable domain: DTAVSQTPKYLVTQMGNDKSIKCEQNLGHDTMYWYKQDSKKFLKIMFSYNNKELIINETVPNRFSPKSPDKAHLNLHINSLELGDSAVYFCASSQGGSSPLHFGNGTRLTVT.

This sequence joins TRBV4-2 and TRBJ2-5; TRBD2 matches 7 bases. V trimming: 4 bases; J trimming: 5 bases; junction bases outside the gene matches: 7. CDR1 is LGHNA, CDR2 YNFKEQ, per germline. The length of the CDR3 is 14 residues. For the CDR3, the DNA is TGTGCCAGCAGCCCCGAGGGAGGGAGGGAGACCCAGTACTTC. This encodes CASSPEGGRETQYF.

The chain employs TRBV12-3 or TRBV12-4 and TRBJ1-5; perhaps TRBD1 as D (5 bases). Between the trimmed V and J ends, which lost 7 bases and 5 bases, there was a span of 18 bases. CDR3 length: 15 amino acids. CDR3 sequence reads: CASTSQGGLHQPQHF. In nucleotides, the CDR3 is TGTGCCAGCACCTCCCAGGGCGGACTTCATCAGCCCCAGCATTTT.

CDR3 coding DNA: TGCAGTGCTAGAAAAGGGGCTACTAACAATCAGCCCCAGCATTTT. Amino acid sequence: CSARKGATNNQPQHF. This chain links TRBV20-1 with TRBJ1-5, with D maybe TRBD1 (5 bases). Germline-derived CDR1 and CDR2 are DFQATT and SNEGSKA (reference sequence). Between the trimmed V and J ends, which lost 2 bases and 3 bases, there was a span of 14 bases. The CDR3 runs to 15 residues.

The V call is TRBV3-1, the J call TRBJ2-2; 7 bases agree with TRBD2. V dropped 1 base and J dropped 6; count of bases not matched to a gene: 8. The CDR3 runs 16 residues. CDR1 LGHDT and CDR2 YNNKEL come from the germline V gene (reference sequence). This CDR3 is CASSQGLAGSAGELFF. In nucleotides, the CDR3 is TGTGCCAGCAGCCAAGGACTAGCTGGGAGCGCCGGGGAGCTGTTTTTT.

The chain combines TRBV20-1 with TRBJ1-5, with D perhaps TRBD1 (5 bases). CDR1 DFQATT and CDR2 SNEGSKA come from the germline V gene (reference sequence). The CDR3 totals 12 residues. V lost 3 bases and J 5 bases, leaving 8 bases between the germline ends. The DNA of the CDR3 is TGCAGTGCTAGGAGGGGCGATCAGCCCCAGCATTTT. Translating it yields CSARRGDQPQHF.